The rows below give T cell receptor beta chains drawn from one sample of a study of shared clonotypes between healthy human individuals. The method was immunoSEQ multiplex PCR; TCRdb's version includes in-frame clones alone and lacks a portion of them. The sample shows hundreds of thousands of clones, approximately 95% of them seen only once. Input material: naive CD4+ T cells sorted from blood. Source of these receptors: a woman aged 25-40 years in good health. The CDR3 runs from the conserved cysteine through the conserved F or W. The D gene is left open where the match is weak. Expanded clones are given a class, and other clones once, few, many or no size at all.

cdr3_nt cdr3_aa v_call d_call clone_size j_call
TGCGCCAGCAGCCTACCAGGCCCTTCCTACGAGCAGTACTTC CASSLPGPSYEQYF TRBV5-1 NA NA TRBJ2-7
TGCGCCAGCAGCGAAGGGACTAGCGGGAGTGGGAAATATTTT CASSEGTSGSGKYF TRBV5-1 TRBD2 NA TRBJ2-3
TGTGCCAGCTCACCACCGGGGAATGAGCAGTTCTTC CASSPPGNEQFF TRBV18 NA NA TRBJ2-1
TGTGCCAGCAGCGCAGGGGTCCCTGGAAACACCATATATTTT CASSAGVPGNTIYF TRBV5-4 NA once TRBJ1-3
TGCGCCAGCAGCTTGGCCGCTGGGGGCCAAGAGACCCAGTACTTC CASSLAAGGQETQYF TRBV5-1 NA NA TRBJ2-5
TGTGCCAGCAGCTCAGGAACCCCGGGACTATCGGCAAATGCGCAGTTCTTC CASSSGTPGLSANAQFF TRBV7-3 TRBD2 NA TRBJ2-1
TGTGCCAGCACCGCAACGGGGTTACAGGGTTATGGCGAGCAGTACTTC CASTATGLQGYGEQYF TRBV2 NA NA TRBJ2-7
TGTGCCAGCTCACCGAGGACTAGCGGGAGCGGCGATGAGCAGTTCTTC CASSPRTSGSGDEQFF TRBV18 TRBD2 NA TRBJ2-1
TGCGCCAGCAGCCCGGACAGGGTGCGGGAGCAGTACTTC CASSPDRVREQYF TRBV5-1 TRBD1 NA TRBJ2-7
TGTGCCACCAGCAGAGAGGTCCCTTTCTCCCGGGGGGACGAGCAGTACTTC CATSREVPFSRGDEQYF TRBV15 TRBD2 once TRBJ2-7
TGTGCCTGGAATAACCAGCAGTACGAGCAGTACTTC CAWNNQQYEQYF TRBV30 NA NA TRBJ2-7
TGCGCCAGCAGCTCGCCCGGGACAGGGGGCGAAAAACTGTTTTTT CASSSPGTGGEKLFF TRBV5-1 TRBD1 NA TRBJ1-4
TGCGCCAGCAGCCAAGAGAGGGTCCTAGCGGGACGGGGCTACGAGCAGTACTTC CASSQERVLAGRGYEQYF TRBV4-1 TRBD2 NA TRBJ2-7
TGTGCCAGCAGCCGACAGACCACCGGGGAGCTGTTTTTT CASSRQTTGELFF TRBV7-8 NA NA TRBJ2-2
TGTGCCAGTAGTACCCAGGGGGCCCTACTCACCGGGGAGCTGTTTTTT CASSTQGALLTGELFF TRBV19 TRBD1 NA TRBJ2-2
TGTGCCAGCAGTCCCCACCCCGGCGGGGTTTCACCCCTCCACTTT CASSPHPGGVSPLHF TRBV27 NA NA TRBJ1-6
TGTGCCACCAGCGGGGGGACAGGGACATACAATCAGCCCCAGCATTTT CATSGGTGTYNQPQHF TRBV15 TRBD1 once TRBJ1-5
TGTGCCAGCAGCCAAGTGGAAGCGGAGAGCTCCTACGAGCAGTACTTC CASSQVEAESSYEQYF TRBV4-2 NA NA TRBJ2-7
TGTGCCAGCAGCTTTATCATCGGGGGGGCAGTTCAGCCCCAGCATTTT CASSFIIGGAVQPQHF TRBV5-5 NA NA TRBJ1-5
TGTGCCAGCAGAGGACTAGCGGGAGTCACCGGGGAGCTGTTTTTT CASRGLAGVTGELFF TRBV6-5 TRBD2 once TRBJ2-2
TGTGCCAGCAGCGAAAAGACAGGGGGAAGGTACAATGAGCAGTTCTTC CASSEKTGGRYNEQFF TRBV5-4 TRBD1 NA TRBJ2-1
TGTGCCAGCAGCAACAATGGTCCAGGGAATTCACCCCTCCACTTT CASSNNGPGNSPLHF TRBV5-4 NA NA TRBJ1-6
TGTGCCACGGCTGAGACAGGGACCTACGAGCAGTACTTC CATAETGTYEQYF TRBV10-3 TRBD1 once TRBJ2-7
TGTGCCAGCAATTCAGGGAGGAACACCGGGGAGCTGTTTTTT CASNSGRNTGELFF TRBV6-1 NA NA TRBJ2-2
TGTGCCATTGGAGCGGGAGGGCAATACGAGCAGTACTTC CAIGAGGQYEQYF TRBV10-3 TRBD2 NA TRBJ2-7
TGTGCCAGCAGCCCTCGGGGGGGGGTCGCCTACAATGAGCAGTTCTTC CASSPRGGVAYNEQFF TRBV11-2 TRBD2 NA TRBJ2-1
TGTGCCATCAGTGGGACAGGGGGCCGAGAGACCCAGTACTTC CAISGTGGRETQYF TRBV10-3 TRBD1 NA TRBJ2-5
TGTGCCAGCGCAAACGGAACACATCCAAATCAGCCCCAGCATTTT CASANGTHPNQPQHF TRBV11-1 NA NA TRBJ1-5
TGTGCCAGCAGTGAGGGAGAGACCCAGTACTTC CASSEGETQYF TRBV6-4 NA NA TRBJ2-5
TGCGCCAGCAGCTTGCAGGGTTTCGGAGCTGAGGAAAAACTGTTTTTT CASSLQGFGAEEKLFF TRBV5-1 NA NA TRBJ1-4
TGTGCCAGCTCACCACCCGGTCAGCCGATCAATCAGCCCCAGCATTTT CASSPPGQPINQPQHF TRBV18 NA NA TRBJ1-5
TGTGCCAGTAAAGAAGGCAGGGAGCCGAGCACTGAAGCTTTCTTT CASKEGREPSTEAFF TRBV19 NA NA TRBJ1-1
TGTGCCAGCGCTCTAGCGGGAGGGCCCTACAATGAGCAGTTCTTC CASALAGGPYNEQFF TRBV9 TRBD2 NA TRBJ2-1
TGTGCCAGCAGCAAAACAGGGGGGCAGAACACTGAAGCTTTCTTT CASSKTGGQNTEAFF TRBV4-2 TRBD1 NA TRBJ1-1
TGTGCCAGCAGTTTCAGGCGCGATTCCTACGAGCAGTACTTC CASSFRRDSYEQYF TRBV27 NA NA TRBJ2-7
TGCGCCAGCAGCTTCGGGTCAGACGGACTAGCGGGGGACTACGAGCAGTACTTC CASSFGSDGLAGDYEQYF TRBV5-1 TRBD2 NA TRBJ2-7
TGTGCCAGCAGTTTAAGGTTGGTAGCATCCGAGCAGTACTTC CASSLRLVASEQYF TRBV28 NA NA TRBJ2-7
TGTGCCAGCAGCTTTGGTGGGACCGTGGCCTACGAGCAGTACTTC CASSFGGTVAYEQYF TRBV7-9 NA NA TRBJ2-7
TGTGCCAGCAGTTTCCTAGCGGGAGGGGATACGCAGTATTTT CASSFLAGGDTQYF TRBV27 TRBD2 NA TRBJ2-3
TGTGCCAGCAGCCCCGTAAAGGGTAGCGTCTCCTACAATGAGCAGTTCTTC CASSPVKGSVSYNEQFF TRBV27 NA NA TRBJ2-1
TGTGCCAGCAGCGACAGGACTAGGGTCCACGAGCAGTACTTC CASSDRTRVHEQYF TRBV7-9 NA NA TRBJ2-7
TGTGCCAGCAGCCAGAGGGGGACTAACTCCTACAATGAGCAGTTCTTC CASSQRGTNSYNEQFF TRBV7-9 NA once TRBJ2-1
TGTGCCAGCAGTTTAATGGCGGCAGAGGACAATGAGCAGTTCTTC CASSLMAAEDNEQFF TRBV28 NA NA TRBJ2-1
TGTGCCAGCAGGGCGCGAGTTGCGGCTTACAATGAGCAGTTCTTC CASRARVAAYNEQFF TRBV28 NA once TRBJ2-1
TGTGCCAGCAGTGGAAACGGATCGGGCGAGCAGTACTTC CASSGNGSGEQYF TRBV2 NA NA TRBJ2-7
TGTGCCAGCAGCCCCGGACTAGCGGGAGGGAGAGGGGAGACCCAGTACTTC CASSPGLAGGRGETQYF TRBV4-2 TRBD2 NA TRBJ2-5
TGTGCCAGCTCACCATCGTCCAAGGCCTCCTACGAGCAGTACTTC CASSPSSKASYEQYF TRBV18 NA NA TRBJ2-7
TGTGCCAGCAGTGAATTTACAGCCTACGAGCAGTACTTC CASSEFTAYEQYF TRBV2 NA NA TRBJ2-7
TGTGCCAGCTCACCAACAGAGGCTTCCTACAATGAGCAGTTCTTC CASSPTEASYNEQFF TRBV18 NA NA TRBJ2-1
TGTGCCAGCAGCATGGGGGGGCTTGGCTACACCTTC CASSMGGLGYTF TRBV2 NA NA TRBJ1-2
TGTGCCAGCAGCTTAGCGAGGGGCACTGAAGCTTTCTTT CASSLARGTEAFF TRBV7-8 NA NA TRBJ1-1